This section outlines one T cell receptor (beta chain) sequence together with its context. Its target antigen remains unknown. Base-call qualities are not available, and no considerably larger clone is one nucleotide away. Compared with germline, V lacks 6 bases and J lacks 5 bases; bases without a gene match: 7. In the germline V gene, CDR1 corresponds to MRHNA and CDR2 to SNTAGT. From its cysteine to its phenylalanine, the CDR3 spans 15 amino acids. Only CDR3 DNA remains: 45 bases, in frame from the first base. This record comes from a study of cytomegalovirus exposure and HLA in healthy donors (dated by TCRdb to the late 2010s). As for the study more broadly: In an earlier analysis of under 750 of the donors, under 300 Gb of sequence data and just under 120 million unique TCR beta sequences from about 179 million T cells were reported. The study profiled the T cell repertoires of fewer than 850 subjects by immunosequencing and related them to cytomegalovirus serostatus. Across 398 genotyped donors of the cohort, an average of roughly 200,000 unique TCR beta nucleotide sequences per donor were sequenced, and roughly 20% of those sequences were non-productive. A later genetic analysis used genome-wide SNP genotypes for about 60% of the roughly 700 donors, treating that subset as a discovery cohort. All discovery cohort repertoires had been generated using a single sequencing platform. High-throughput TCR immunosequencing, statistical association of individual TCRs with disease status, and machine learning were combined to predict cytomegalovirus infection status. Class I and class II HLA loci were covered by the typing at four-digit resolution. A separate validation cohort of some 130 different subjects was used in addition to the roughly 720-subject first cohort. A later analysis re-examined previously published TCR beta repertoires from around 670 donors and added high-resolution HLA genotyping to investigate patterns of TCR occurrence. Rather than using new phenotypic data, the later analysis identified candidate immune exposures from TCR beta sequences and from how often those sequences occurred across donors. Around 330 gigabases of sequencing data and 91 million or so unique TCR sequences made up an early release that covered approximately 650 HLA-typed donors. In an earlier analysis of several hundred of the donors, high-throughput TCR beta sequencing was used to judge whether each TCR beta V gene segment behaved as functional or pseudogenic. The genetic ancestry cluster associated with self-reported Caucasian donors included 81% of the roughly 400 genotyped donors. Several DR-DQ haplotypes were treated as single units for association and clustering because of strong linkage in the cohort. Alongside the repertoire data, information on donor age, sex, ethnicity and CMV serostatus was compiled. The number of typed donors differed by locus: about 629-640 for A, B, C, DRB1 and DQB1; 500 to 550 for DQA1; 606 for DPA1; and 450 to 480 for DPB1. The study aimed to test whether cataloging public T cell receptors could reveal signatures of past pathogen exposure. Results and caveats for the whole study, not just this receptor: For the cohort, immune exposure information was limited to CMV serostatus. Cytomegalovirus status was reported to be diagnosed by the classifier with high specificity and sensitivity in both the original and validation cohorts. In the study, 150 to 200 TCR beta chains were listed as associated with cytomegalovirus. In this cohort, only TCR beta chains were sequenced, and detectable features were limited by the absence of alpha or paired-chain data. Because HLA typing was unavailable for some donors at each locus, only the typed subset was used in association tests. When HLA alleles, especially DR and DQ, strongly co-occurred, attributing TCR associations to individual alleles was difficult. V-gene and J-gene trimming of TCR beta chains was associated with a missense DCLRE1C variant in a later genetic analysis, and the association was replicated in an independent cohort. The authors suggested that the approach could potentially be generalized to other disease states and immunological phenotypes. The earlier analysis of almost 600 of the donors excluded 15 to 20 rarely observed V segments, including chromosome 9 orphons, because counts were too low. According to a later analysis, parvovirus B19, influenza, CMV and Epstein-Barr virus appeared linked to several top co-occurrence clusters. A further reported finding was that TCR beta sequences accurately predicted the HLA-A and HLA-B alleles for most subjects in the first cohort. Linkage disequilibrium might explain the correlated functional status among segregating V segments, but an unknown experimental factor could not be excluded. In a later analysis, TCR association rates were found to vary across HLA loci, with the most associated TCRs seen for DRB1 alleles and the fewest for HLA-C alleles. The sequencing pipeline was judged likely to have produced a cluster of highly shared sequence variants as a technical artifact. Roughly uniform sequencing depth across donors was assumed in presence/absence analyses, although this assumption may not hold. Broadly in line with IMGT annotations, most TCR beta V segments showed up in productive rearrangements about 87% or about 30% of the time in an earlier analysis of a few hundred of the donors. In a later analysis, HLA-associated TCR beta chains were found to be more clonally expanded and to have lower generation probabilities than equally common non-associated chains. According to a later analysis, most CMV-associated TCR beta chains appeared to be HLA-restricted, and the HLA associations seemed to be driven largely by CMV exposure. Compared with the roughly 700-donor mean, donors in an Asian-associated ancestry cluster had fewer N-insertions in productive TCRs, according to a later genetic analysis. Most TCR sequences were seen in very few donors, while some public TCRs were found in many individuals. In vitro tests confirmed that three of the cytomegalovirus-associated TCR beta chains recognize cytomegalovirus antigens. Some IMGT-functional V segments, including TRBV6-2 and TRBV6-3, could not be told apart with the 87-base-pair reads, so those segments were excluded. In a later analysis, around 17,000 TCR beta sequences were associated with specific HLA alleles at a false discovery rate of 0.05.

Library generation was performed with the immunoSEQ multiplex PCR assay. A mixture of 60 forward primers for TCR Vbeta segments and 13 reverse primers for TCR Jbeta segments was used in the multiplex PCR. The CDR3 region of rearranged TCR beta genes was amplified from genomic DNA by a multiplex PCR assay. The amplified TCR beta libraries were sequenced on the Illumina HiSeq System as 87-base-pair reads. Turning to the authors' computational methods: In a later analysis, around 80 million unique TCR beta chains were counted across the approximately 640 repertoires, and roughly 11 million of these chains were shared by at least two donors. Raw reads were error-corrected and collapsed into unique sequences by a nearest-neighbor algorithm in which closely related sequences were merged to remove PCR and sequencing errors. V, D and J gene segments were assigned by aligning CDR3 sequences to IMGT reference sequences. For a sequence to be retained, a match of at least six nucleotides was required to both a V gene segment and a J gene segment. Rearrangements were called productive when the CDR3 lacked stop codons and stayed in frame with V and J; all others were non-productive. Following IMGT convention, CDR3 was defined as the stretch from the second conserved V-encoded cysteine up to the conserved J-encoded phenylalanine. The earlier analysis of 587 of the donors excluded sequences that lacked an unambiguous match to a single V gene segment. An earlier analysis of almost 600 of the donors classified V segments as functional when productive rearrangements were above 56.7% and as segregating when the standard deviation between donors was above 5%. To diagnose cytomegalovirus status from the catalog of TCR beta chain sequences, a statistical classification framework was built. A later analysis assigned V and J genes by comparing TCR nucleotide sequences with IMGT/GENE-DB human TR gene sequences. In a later analysis, CDR3 sequences and most-parsimonious VDJ recombination scenarios were assigned using the TCRdist pipeline. In a later analysis, each TCR beta chain was defined by its CDR3 amino acid sequence together with its V-gene family, and reads lacking a unique V-gene family were excluded. A later analysis removed 592 highly shared, low-generation-probability nucleotide sequences to deal with suspected cross-contamination and a sequencing artifact. A later analysis calculated a clonal expansion index for each public chain from normalized within-repertoire ranks of inferred template counts. In a later analysis, generation probabilities were computed with a VDJ recombination model fitted to out-of-frame rearrangements, and the resulting probabilities were checked against IGoR. In a later analysis, TCR-TCR, TCR-HLA and TCR-CMV co-occurrence was scored with hypergeometric tests, and a repertoire-size bias correction was applied to TCR pairs. False discovery rates were estimated in a later analysis by permuting HLA or CMV assignments 20 times. In a later analysis, co-occurring TCRs were grouped using DBSCAN, with TCRdist sequence similarity added in when clustering inside HLA-allele-positive subsets. Repertoires with fewer than 30,000 or more than 120,000 public chains, plus five repertoires with anomalous nucleotide sharing, were excluded from co-occurrence clustering. This is the immuneACCESS table as TCRdb keeps it, with only in-frame sequences that have V and J called. A part of the clones is gone; compared with another copy, unresolved V genes explain less than half, and the rest is unexplained. The V and J calls and clone size come from that table; D and trimming were worked out from the DNA. The sample table lists 150,000 or so clones, 81% of them with a count of one. The ten largest clones represent 1% to 1.5% of the sample.

The cohort was made up of roughly 670 healthy bone marrow donors. Cohort members were all nominally healthy when sampled, although unrecorded immune exposures were likely present. The donor tested CMV seropositive, placing the donor among the 310 or so seropositive members of the cohort. Every donor gave a peripheral blood sample, and the peripheral blood mononuclear cells from that sample were used for TCR beta sequencing. Genomic DNA extraction from the blood cell samples was performed with the Qiagen DNeasy Blood Extraction Kit. The source material was PBMCs. The chain was built from TRBV6-4 and TRBJ1-6; TRBD1 lines up with 7 middle nucleotides. This TCR was sampled from a man aged 50 to 60 in good health and CMV-seropositive. The CDR3 reads CASSPEGANNSPLHF. The nucleotide sequence is TGTGCCAGCAGCCCGGAGGGGGCAAATAATTCACCCCTCCACTTT.